This T cell receptor (beta chain) was identified in a study of blood T cell repertoires in COVID-19. V dropped 0 bases and J dropped 12 bases, with 18 bases sitting between them. Germline V gene sequence: CDR1 SGHRS, CDR2 YFSETQ. The CDR3 consists of 14 residues. This clone was recorded once. Under the authors' procedure: Using reference gene primer amplification, nucleated cell counts were estimated. Clones were sequenced by immunoSEQ multiplex PCR, and TCRdb holds only the in-frame ones, with some missing. V and J calls and clone size are those listed in that table; D and trimming were worked out from the DNA. The profile shows 270,000 or so clones, about nine tenths of them singletons.

Specimen: peripheral blood. The genes are TRBV5-1 and TRBJ1-2; perhaps TRBD1 as D (6 bases). This sequence was found in a woman in her thirties with COVID-19, enrolled during active disease. CDR3 sequence reads: CASSLGGRGPTDTF. For the CDR3, the DNA is TGCGCCAGCAGCTTGGGAGGCAGGGGCCCAACGGACACCTTC.